The clone carrying this T cell receptor (beta chain) showed up just a few times. Its antigen is as yet unknown. This entry comes from a study of CD8+CD57+ T cells in acquired aplastic anemia. Looking at the study overall: DNA recovered from sorted CD4+ and CD8+ cells had a mean of about 3 ug. Average CD4+ read depth in healthy donors was approximately 9.9 million reads.

General study results and limits: Between patients and controls, about 31 CD8+ CDR3 sequences were found in common.

The study profiled TCR beta VDJ and CDR3 using genomic DNA as template. TCRdb processed the reads anew with MiXCR; each CDR3 protein has one entry. The table shows about 190,000 distinct CDR3 sequences, with around 50% occurring only once. The source material was sorted CD4+, CD8+, or CD8+CD57+ T cells (not recorded which) from PBMCs. This receptor was taken from a human donor in good health, serving as a control.

The CDR3, as DNA: TGCGCCAGCAACGCCGGGACATTCTATGGCTACACCTTC. It yields the protein CASNAGTFYGYTF. This chain connects TRBV10-2 to TRBJ1-2, with D maybe TRBD1 (6 bases). The CDR3 spans 13 residues. With 7 bases removed from V and 4 bases from J, the gap between germline ends came to 13 bases. Germline lookup yields CDR1 WSHSY and CDR2 SAAADI.